The present T cell receptor beta chain was sequenced within a study of T cells in localized non-small cell lung cancer. Findings of the study overall: Sequencing was restricted to one tumor region; therefore, heterogeneity remains possible. Turning up in adjacent lung were a median roughly 60 of the top 100 tumor clones.

This CDR3 is built from 12 residues. V dropped 6 bases and J dropped 4 bases, with 10 bases sitting between them. Looked up from germline, CDR1 is MNHNS and CDR2 is SASEGT. TCRdb's table, derived via immunoSEQ multiplex PCR, lists solely in-frame clones and lacks some. The table lists around 35,000 clones, around 88% of them singletons, with about 7% in the top ten. To note about this clone: Its antigen remains unknown.

Specimen: peripheral blood, collected before any cancer treatment. The sequence was obtained from a woman between 40 and 69 years old with stage I lung adenocarcinoma. This chain joins TRBV6-1 and TRBJ2-7, with D possibly TRBD2 on 6 matching bases. The CDR3 is CASRVAGYEQYF. CDR3 in DNA: TGTGCCAGCAGAGTGGCGGGGTACGAGCAGTACTTC.